Below are 2 T cell receptor beta chains sequenced from a single sample in a study of shared clonotypes between healthy human individuals. Data came from immunoSEQ multiplex PCR; TCRdb stores just in-frame clones and leaves some out. Of about 2.4 million clones listed, over 85% are singletons. The specimen sequenced was naive CD4+ T cells from PBMCs. Subset defined: CD45RA+ positively selected. The receptors here all came from a man aged 18 to 30 in good health. Some clones in this sample may be carry-over from other donors' samples.

Note on this clone: The sample carries other DNA sequences with the same CDR3. The rearrangement joins TRBV5-1 to TRBJ2-1; 8 bases map to TRBD2. Germline CDR1 is SGHRS and CDR2 is YFSETQ. Losses at the gene ends were 0 bases for V and 4 bases for J; bases not matched to a gene: 3. CDR3 size: 15 residues. The CDR3 protein is CASSLASGLYNEQFF. Written as DNA, the CDR3 is TGCGCCAGCAGCTTGGCTAGCGGGCTTTACAATGAGCAGTTCTTC.

The chain combines TRBV7-9 with TRBJ2-1, with 8 bases lining up with TRBD2. The V and J ends lost 5 bases and 8 bases, in that order; junction bases with no gene match: 2. This CDR3 is 12 amino acids long. The V gene's germline CDR1 is SEHNR and CDR2 FQNEAQ (reference sequence). CDR3 region: CASSLGGDEQFF. Here the CDR3 DNA reads TGTGCCAGCAGCCTCGGGGGGGATGAGCAGTTCTTC.